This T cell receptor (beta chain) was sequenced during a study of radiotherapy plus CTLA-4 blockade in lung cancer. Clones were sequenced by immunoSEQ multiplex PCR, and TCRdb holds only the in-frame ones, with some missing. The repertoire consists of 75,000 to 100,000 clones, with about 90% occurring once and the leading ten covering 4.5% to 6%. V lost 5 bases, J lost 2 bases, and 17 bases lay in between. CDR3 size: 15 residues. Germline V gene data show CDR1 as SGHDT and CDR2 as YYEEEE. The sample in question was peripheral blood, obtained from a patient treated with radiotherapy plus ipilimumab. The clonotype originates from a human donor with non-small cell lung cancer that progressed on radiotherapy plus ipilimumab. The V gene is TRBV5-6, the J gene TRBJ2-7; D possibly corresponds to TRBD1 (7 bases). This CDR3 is CASRTYGGGTYEQYF. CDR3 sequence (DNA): TGTGCCAGCAGAACCTACGGAGGGGGCACCTACGAGCAGTACTTC.